This T cell receptor beta chain was sequenced for a study of regulatory and conventional T cells in RAG deficiency. As to this clone: Its antigen is not known.

General study findings and limits: These Omenn syndrome Treg sorts may hold peripherally activated cells instead. Omenn syndrome and CID/AS patients had roughly 100-fold fewer unique Treg TCR beta sequences, versus 9.5 to 10-fold elsewhere. Patient subsets had shorter CDR3s; Omenn Treg-Tconv overlap exceeded 85%.

Libraries were prepared by immunoSEQ multiplex PCR; TCRdb keeps only in-frame clonotypes and omits some of them. In the table there are approximately 46,000 clones, approximately 90% of which are singletons. This CDR3 has 13 residues. CDR1 is SGHTS and CDR2 is YDEGEE in the germline V gene. Trimming took 7 bases from V and 11 from J, leaving 16 bases between them. Conventional CD4+ T cells were sorted from blood as CD25-low CD127-high cells. This sample also appeared in a second study, on regulatory T cells. That report adds: The primer mix had 52 TRBV and 13 TRBJ primers. Patient repertoires had restricted TRB V-J pairs and skewed V and J usage, most in Tregs.

The chain has TRBV5-8 and TRBJ1-6; D unclear. Sequenced input: CD4+ effector T cells sorted from blood. This sequence was found in a human donor in good health. CDR3 in amino acids: CASVFLPGAPLHF. The DNA of the CDR3 is TGTGCCAGCGTATTTCTCCCTGGAGCACCCCTCCACTTT. Full variable domain (missing parts from reference TRBV5-8 and TRBJ1-6): EAGVTQSPTHLIKTRGQQATLRCSPISGHTSVYWYQQALGLGLQFLLWYDEGEERNRGNFPPRFSGRQFPNYSSELNVNALELEDSALYLCASVFLPGAPLHFGNGTRLTVT.